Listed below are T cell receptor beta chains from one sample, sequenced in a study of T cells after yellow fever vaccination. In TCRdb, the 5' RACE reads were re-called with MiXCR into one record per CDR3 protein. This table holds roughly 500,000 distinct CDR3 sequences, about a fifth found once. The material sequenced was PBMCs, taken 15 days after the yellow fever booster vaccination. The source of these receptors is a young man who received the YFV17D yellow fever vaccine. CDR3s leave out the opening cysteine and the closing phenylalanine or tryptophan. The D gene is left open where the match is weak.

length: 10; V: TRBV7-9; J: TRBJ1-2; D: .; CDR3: ASSISGHGYT
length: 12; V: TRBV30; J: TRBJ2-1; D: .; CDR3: AWSVPPADNEQF
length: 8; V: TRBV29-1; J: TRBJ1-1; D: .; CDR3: SVEATEAF
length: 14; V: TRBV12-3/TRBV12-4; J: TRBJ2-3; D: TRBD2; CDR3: ASSFRAGEVPDTQY
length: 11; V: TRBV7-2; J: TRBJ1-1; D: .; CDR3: ASSLTRRDEAF
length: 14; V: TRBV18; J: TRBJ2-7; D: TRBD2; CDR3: ASSPSWSSGRYEQY
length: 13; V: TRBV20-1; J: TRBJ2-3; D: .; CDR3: SARDRGRGTDTQY
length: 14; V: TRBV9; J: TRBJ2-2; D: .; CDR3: ASSVPTGSNTGELF
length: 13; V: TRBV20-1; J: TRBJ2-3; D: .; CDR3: SARGTGVGTDTQY
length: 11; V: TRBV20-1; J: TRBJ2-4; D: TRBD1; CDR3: SASYRGKNIQY
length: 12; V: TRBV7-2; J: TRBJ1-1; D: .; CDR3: ASSRMGGNTEAF
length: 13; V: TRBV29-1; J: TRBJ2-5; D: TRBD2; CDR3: SVSGTSGSGETQY
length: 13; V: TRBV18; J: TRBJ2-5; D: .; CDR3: ASSPRVAVEETQY
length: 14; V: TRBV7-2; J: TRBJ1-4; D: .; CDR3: ASSLRGAGTNEKLF
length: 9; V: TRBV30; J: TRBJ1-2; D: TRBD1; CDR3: AWGTAYGYT
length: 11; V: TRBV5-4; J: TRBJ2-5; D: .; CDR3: ASSRQGSETQY
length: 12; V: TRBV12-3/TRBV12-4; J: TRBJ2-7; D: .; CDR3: ASSKSGLPTSRD
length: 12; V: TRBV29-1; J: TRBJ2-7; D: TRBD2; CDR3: SVEIAGGPYEQY
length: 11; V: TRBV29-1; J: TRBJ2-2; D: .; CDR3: SAGQVVTGELF
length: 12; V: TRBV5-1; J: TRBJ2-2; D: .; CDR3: ASRVSGTTGELF
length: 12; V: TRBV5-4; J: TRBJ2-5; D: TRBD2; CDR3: ASSPEQRDETQY
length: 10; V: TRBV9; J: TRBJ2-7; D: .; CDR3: ASSVQENEQY
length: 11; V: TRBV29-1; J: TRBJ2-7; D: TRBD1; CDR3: SGGETGLGEQY
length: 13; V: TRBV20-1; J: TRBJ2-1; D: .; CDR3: SARDPGLDYNEQF
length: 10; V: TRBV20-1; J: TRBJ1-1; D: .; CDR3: SGTEGNTEAF
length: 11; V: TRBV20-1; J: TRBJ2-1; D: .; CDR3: SAPLDARNEQF
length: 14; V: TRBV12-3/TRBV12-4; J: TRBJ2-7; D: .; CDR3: ASSNTDRGRPYEQY
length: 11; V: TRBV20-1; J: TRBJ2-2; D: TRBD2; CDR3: SARTSDTGELF
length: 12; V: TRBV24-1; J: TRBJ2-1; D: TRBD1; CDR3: ATQQGVSYNEQF
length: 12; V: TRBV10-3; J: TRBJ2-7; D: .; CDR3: AISELPQGGEQY
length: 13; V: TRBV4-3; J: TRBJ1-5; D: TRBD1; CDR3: ASSQETGFNQPQH
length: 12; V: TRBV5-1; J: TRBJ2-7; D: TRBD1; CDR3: ASRPGQHSYEQY
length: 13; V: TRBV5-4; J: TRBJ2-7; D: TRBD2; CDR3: ASSSRGLANYEQY
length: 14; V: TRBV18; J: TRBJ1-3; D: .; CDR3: ASSPTRASSGNTIY
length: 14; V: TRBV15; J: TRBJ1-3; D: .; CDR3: ATSREFQNVGNTIY
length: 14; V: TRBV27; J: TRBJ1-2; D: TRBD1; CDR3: ASSLWAGGKNYGYT
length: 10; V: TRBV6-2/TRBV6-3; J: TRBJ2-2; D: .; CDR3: ASSKLSGELF
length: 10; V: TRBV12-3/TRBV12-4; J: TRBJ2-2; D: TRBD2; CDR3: ASSPGLARLF
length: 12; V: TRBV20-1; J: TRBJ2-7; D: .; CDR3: SASFSSVTYEQY
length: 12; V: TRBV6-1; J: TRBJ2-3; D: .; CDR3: ASSLQGGGDTQY
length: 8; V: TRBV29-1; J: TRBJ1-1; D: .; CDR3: SFSVVEAF
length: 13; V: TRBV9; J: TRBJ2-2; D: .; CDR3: ASSVELGVAGELF